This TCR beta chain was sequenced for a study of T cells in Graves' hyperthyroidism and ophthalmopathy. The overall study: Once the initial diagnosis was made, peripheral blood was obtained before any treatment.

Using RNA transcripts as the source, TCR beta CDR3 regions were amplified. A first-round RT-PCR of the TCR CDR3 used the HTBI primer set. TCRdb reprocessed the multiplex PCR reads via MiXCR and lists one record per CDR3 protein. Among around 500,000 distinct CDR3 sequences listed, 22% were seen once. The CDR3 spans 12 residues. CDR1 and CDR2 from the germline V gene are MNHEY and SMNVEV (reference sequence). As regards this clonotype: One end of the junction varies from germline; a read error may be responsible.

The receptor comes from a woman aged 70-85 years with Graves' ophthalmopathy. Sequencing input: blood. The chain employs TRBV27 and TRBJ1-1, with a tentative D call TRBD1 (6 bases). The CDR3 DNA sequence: TGTGCCAGCAGTCCAGGGGACACTGAAGCTTCCTTT. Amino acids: CASSPGDTEASF.